The 21 T cell receptor beta chains below were found in one sample sequenced in a study of graft-versus-host responses after intestinal transplantation. Some clones are missing from TCRdb's copy, which holds only in-frame ones; the method was immunoSEQ multiplex PCR. The sample lists roughly 99,000 clones; roughly 92% were seen once. Their target antigens are unknown. Specimen: unstimulated CD8+ T cells sorted from spleen or lymph node cells, collected before transplant. Every receptor here comes from a human donor who was the organ donor for an intestinal transplant.

V is TRBV28 and J is TRBJ2-7; D is ambiguous. Germline lookup yields CDR1 MDHEN and CDR2 SYDVKM. Trimming took off 6 bases at V and 1 base at J, with 4 bases between the two ends. The CDR3 consists of 11 residues. CDR3 loop: CASSQSYEQYF. CDR3 sequence (DNA): TGTGCCAGCAGCCAATCCTACGAGCAGTACTTC.

The chain uses TRBV4-1 and TRBJ2-7; the D is unclear. This CDR3 has 14 residues. In germline, CDR1 is MGHRA, CDR2 YSYEKL. With 0 bases removed from V and 0 bases from J, the gap between germline ends came to 6 bases. The CDR3 loop reads CASSQDFLSYEQYF. The CDR3 DNA is TGCGCCAGCAGCCAAGATTTCCTCTCCTACGAGCAGTACTTC.

In this sample, this clone turned up once. V is TRBV10-2 and J is TRBJ2-1; tentative D call: TRBD2 (5 bases). The CDR3 sequence is 12 residues long. Germline loops: CDR1 WSHSY, CDR2 SAAADI. Trimming shortened V by 10 bases and J by 7 bases, and 14 bases separated the two germline ends. CDR3 protein: CATSGRRNEQFF. The CDR3 bases are TGCGCCACATCGGGGAGACGGAATGAGCAGTTCTTC.

The chain carries TRBV7-9 and TRBJ2-3; D not certain. The CDR3 is 14 residues long. Trimming took 4 bases from V and 1 from J, leaving 9 bases between them. CDR1 SEHNR and CDR2 FQNEAQ come from the germline V gene (reference sequence). The CDR3 region has the DNA TGTGCCAGCAGCTCCTTGAGTGGCACAGATACGCAGTATTTT. It is translated as CASSSLSGTDTQYF.

The chain carries TRBV7-9 and TRBJ1-1; the match to TRBD1 covers 9 bases. J lost 1 base, V lost 0 bases, and 6 bases had no gene match. The germline gives CDR1 SEHNR, CDR2 FQNEAQ (reference sequence). The CDR3 is 17 residues long. The CDR3 DNA is TGTGCCAGCAGCTTAGCGGACAGGGGTCCACAGAACACTGAAGCTTTCTTT. Protein: CASSLADRGPQNTEAFF.

The chain carries TRBV28 and TRBJ2-7, with 7 bases lining up with TRBD2. The V gene's germline CDR1 is MDHEN and CDR2 SYDVKM. The CDR3 runs to 15 residues. V was pared by 8 bases and J by 5 bases, with 15 bases of the junction left unmatched. The CDR3 bases are TGTGCCAGCCGATCTTTGGGGCGGGAGATCGACGAGCAGTACTTC. This sequence encodes CASRSLGREIDEQYF.

This clone appeared once. The chain recombines TRBV10-3 with TRBJ2-7; weak D call: TRBD1 (6 bases). From germline, CDR1 is ENHRY and CDR2 SYGVKD. This CDR3 contains 13 residues. Trimming stripped 9 bases from V and 5 bases from J, with 17 bases between. The DNA for the CDR3 is TGTGCCATAGAGGGCTCACAGGGACACGAGCAGTACTTC. It encodes CAIEGSQGHEQYF.

The chain carries TRBV7-2 and TRBJ2-1, with TRBD2 matching over 11 bases. This CDR3 is built from 17 residues. J lost 2 bases, V lost 5 bases, and 8 bases had no gene match. Germline CDR1 is SGHTA and CDR2 is FQGNSA. DNA for the CDR3: TGTGCCAGCAGCCTAAGGACTAGCGGGCTAACCTACAATGAGCAGTTCTTC. Its protein is CASSLRTSGLTYNEQFF.

The rearrangement uses TRBV11-2 and TRBJ2-1; 10 positions match TRBD2. The CDR3 is 16 amino acids. The germline V gene has CDR1 SGHAT and CDR2 FQNNGV. Trimming removed 0 bases from V and 5 bases from J; junction bases left unmatched: 4. Written as DNA, the CDR3 is TGTGCCAGCAGCTTAGATCCTAGCGGGAGTAACAATGAGCAGTTCTTC. This encodes CASSLDPSGSNNEQFF.

The genes are TRBV27 and TRBJ1-5; D not certain. The CDR3 extends over 14 amino acids. Trimming pared 1 base from V and 2 bases from J, leaving 6 bases between. Germline V lookup: CDR1 MNHEY, CDR2 SMNVEV (reference sequence). The CDR3 sequence is CASSLWGGNQPQHF. CDR3 DNA sequence: TGTGCCAGCAGTTTATGGGGAGGCAATCAGCCCCAGCATTTT.

The chain carries TRBV11-2 and TRBJ2-5; D might be TRBD2 (6 bases). This CDR3 has 13 amino acids. CDR1 and CDR2 from the germline V gene are SGHAT and FQNNGV. V was cut by 4 bases and J by 5 bases, with 11 bases left in between. CDR3 bases: TGTGCCAGCAGCTCATCCGCGGGGGAGACCCAGTACTTC. Its protein is CASSSSAGETQYF.

This clone was observed once. The chain couples TRBV28 to TRBJ1-5; 7 nucleotides agree with TRBD1. With V trimmed by 4 bases and J by 6 bases, 3 bases remained unmatched. The CDR3 consists of 13 residues. The V gene's germline CDR1 is MDHEN and CDR2 SYDVKM. Written as DNA, the CDR3 is TGTGCCAGCAGTTCCGCAGGGGGTCAGCCCCAGCATTTT. This sequence encodes CASSSAGGQPQHF. The whole variable domain, remainder taken from reference TRBV28 and TRBJ1-5, is DVKVTQSSRYLVKRTGEKVFLECVQDMDHENMFWYRQDPGLGLRLIYFSYDVKMKEKGDIPEGYSVSREKKERFSLILESASTNQTSMYLCASSSAGGQPQHFGDGTRLSIL.

The rearrangement links TRBV7-9 to TRBJ2-3; no clear D. Per the germline V gene, CDR1 is SEHNR and CDR2 is FQNEAQ (reference sequence). The ends were cut back, 5 bases at V and 0 bases at J, with 3 bases in the middle. The length of the CDR3 is 12 residues. This chain's CDR3 is CASSPSTDTQYF. CDR3 in DNA: TGTGCCAGCAGCCCGAGCACAGATACGCAGTATTTT. Looking up the rest from reference TRBV7-9 and TRBJ2-3 gives the full variable domain: DTGVSQNPRHKITKRGQNVTFRCDPISEHNRLYWYRQTLGQGPEFLTYFQNEAQLEKSRLLSDRFSAERPKGSFSTLEIQRTEQGDSAMYLCASSPSTDTQYFGPGTRLTVL.

The V call is TRBV7-9, the J call TRBJ2-3; D is possibly TRBD2 (5 bases). Looked up from germline, CDR1 is SEHNR and CDR2 is FQNEAQ (reference sequence). This CDR3 contains 16 residues. Trimming removed 1 base from V and 3 bases from J, with 14 bases in between. This CDR3 is CASSLGYSGITDTQYF. The CDR3 DNA sequence: TGTGCCAGCAGCTTAGGATACTCCGGGATAACAGATACGCAGTATTTT.

This clone was picked up one time. V and J are TRBV6-5 and TRBJ2-2; no clear D. Germline CDR1 MNHEY, CDR2 SVGAGI. CDR3 size: 14 residues. V was pared by 1 base and J by 9 bases, with 12 bases between. The CDR3 coding sequence is TGTGCCAGCAGTTACTTTTTCTCTCCCCGGGAGCTGTTTTTT. Amino acid sequence: CASSYFFSPRELFF.

The V and J genes are TRBV5-1 and TRBJ2-3; 12 nucleotides match TRBD2. Losses at the gene ends were 2 bases for V and 1 base for J; bases not matched to a gene: 8. Germline values: CDR1 SGHRS, CDR2 YFSETQ. This CDR3 contains 18 residues. The DNA for the CDR3 is TGCGCCAGCAGCTTTCCTAGCGGGGGGGCCGAGGGCACAGATACGCAGTATTTT. Its protein product is CASSFPSGGAEGTDTQYF.

This clone came up once. The chain is built from TRBV10-3 and TRBJ1-4; D might be TRBD1 (6 bases). CDR1 ENHRY and CDR2 SYGVKD come from the germline V gene. The CDR3 is 18 amino acids. Trimming removed 2 bases at V and 4 bases at J, with 20 bases between. This CDR3 reads CAISELRTVDSGNEKLFF. The CDR3 DNA follows: TGTGCCATCAGTGAGCTGAGGACAGTCGACTCTGGTAATGAAAAACTGTTTTTT.

The rearrangement joins TRBV27 to TRBJ1-2; D might be TRBD1 (5 bases). Germline-derived CDR1 and CDR2 are MNHEY and SMNVEV (reference sequence). V dropped 6 bases and J dropped 4 bases, with 21 bases sitting between them. The CDR3 spans 16 residues. CDR3 bases: TGTGCCAGCAGCCCACAACCACAACAGGCTTTCTATGGCTACACCTTC. It encodes CASSPQPQQAFYGYTF.

CDR3 sequence: CASSQDRVGYTEAFF. CDR3 DNA sequence: TGTGCCAGCAGCCAAGACAGGGTTGGGTACACTGAAGCTTTCTTT. The V call is TRBV9, the J call TRBJ1-1, with TRBD1 matching 7 bases. Germline-derived CDR1 and CDR2 are SGDLS and YYNGEE. The CDR3 loop spans 15 amino acids. The V and J ends lost 4 bases and 3 bases, in that order; junction bases with no gene match: 9.

This chain joins TRBV13 and TRBJ2-7, with 9 bases lining up with TRBD2. The CDR3 runs to 18 residues. V shed 4 bases, J shed 4 bases, and the junction held 17 bases outside the gene matches. CDR1 is PRHDT and CDR2 is FYEKMQ in the germline V gene (reference sequence). The CDR3 DNA is TGTGCCAGCAGCTGCCCTAGGGTTAAGCGGGGGGACGGGTACGAGCAGTACTTC. It encodes CASSCPRVKRGDGYEQYF.

This chain joins TRBV5-6 and TRBJ2-1, with D uncertain. Germline-derived CDR1 and CDR2 are SGHDT and YYEEEE. Trimming pared 0 bases from V and 5 bases from J, leaving 3 bases between. The CDR3 loop spans 12 amino acids. The CDR3 nucleotides read TGTGCCAGCAGCTTGGCGGACAATGAGCAGTTCTTC. It specifies CASSLADNEQFF. The variable domain in full, completed from reference TRBV5-6 and TRBJ2-1, reads DAGVTQSPTHLIKTRGQQVTLRCSPKSGHDTVSWYQQALGQGPQFIFQYYEEEERQRGNFPDRFSGHQFPNYSSELNVNALLLGDSALYLCASSLADNEQFFGPGTRLTVL.